What follows are 30 T cell receptor beta chains derived from one specimen sequenced in a study of shared clonotypes between healthy human individuals. Method: immunoSEQ multiplex PCR; TCRdb's copy keeps in-frame clones and lacks some. Of roughly 2.5 million clones detected, about 92% appear once; the ten largest clones hold over 0.12%. Sequencing was carried out using naive CD4+ T cells sorted from blood. The subset is: CD45RA+ positively selected. The origin of the receptors is a man between 18 and 35 years old in good health.

The chain uses TRBV10-1 and TRBJ2-5; D is unresolved. V lost 5 bases and J lost 4, with 11 bases in between. CDR1 is WNHNN and CDR2 is SYGVQD in the germline V gene (reference sequence). This CDR3 has 13 residues. Here the CDR3 reads CASSSQERETQYF. In DNA, the CDR3 is TGCGCCAGCAGTAGTCAGGAGAGAGAGACCCAGTACTTC.

The chain carries TRBV7-2 and TRBJ2-3; 11 bases fit TRBD2. Germline CDR1 is SGHTA and CDR2 is FQGNSA. CDR3 size: 15 residues. J was trimmed by 10 bases and V by 4 bases; bases with no gene match: 10. The CDR3: CASSSLTSGRTPQYF. For the CDR3, the DNA is TGTGCCAGCAGCTCCCTAACTAGCGGGAGAACCCCGCAGTATTTT.

The rearrangement uses TRBV5-4 and TRBJ1-1; unclear D gene. The CDR3 sequence is 16 residues long. V lost 0 bases to trimming and J lost 3 bases, with 15 bases between them. Germline V gene data show CDR1 as SGHNT and CDR2 as YYREEE (reference sequence). As DNA, the CDR3 is TGTGCCAGCAGCTTGGGGTTCGGCGGGATTGACACTGAAGCTTTCTTT. It yields the protein CASSLGFGGIDTEAFF.

The V and J genes are TRBV5-4 and TRBJ2-7; D perhaps matches TRBD1 (5 bases). V lost 4 bases, J lost 6 bases, and 17 bases lay in between. This CDR3 is 14 amino acids long. Germline V gene data show CDR1 as SGHNT and CDR2 as YYREEE (reference sequence). This CDR3 reads CASSVRVDFSEQYF. The CDR3 nucleotides are TGTGCCAGCAGCGTCAGGGTAGATTTCTCCGAGCAGTACTTC. The variable domain in full, with the rest retrieved from reference TRBV5-4 and TRBJ2-7, is ETGVTQSPTHLIKTRGQQVTLRCSSQSGHNTVSWYQQALGQGPQFIFQYYREEENGRGNFPPRFSGLQFPNYSSELNVNALELDDSALYLCASSVRVDFSEQYFGPGTRLTVT.

Comment on this clone: Other DNA sequences of this sample code for an identical CDR3. The chain joins TRBV10-3 to TRBJ2-7; D tentatively fits TRBD1 or TRBD2 (5 bases each). Germline CDR1 ENHRY, CDR2 SYGVKD. The CDR3 spans 14 residues. Between the trimmed V and J ends, which lost 3 bases and 4 bases, there was a span of 13 bases. This chain's CDR3 is CAISESGTSYEQYF. The CDR3 DNA is TGTGCCATCAGTGAATCAGGGACCTCTTACGAGCAGTACTTC.

The rearrangement uses TRBV7-2 and TRBJ2-1; 8 positions match TRBD2. Germline V gene data show CDR1 as SGHTA and CDR2 as FQGNSA. V lost 8 bases and J lost 1; bases outside the gene matches: 7. The CDR3 has 15 residues. The CDR3 sequence: CASAGGAPSYNEQFF. DNA for the CDR3: TGTGCCAGCGCGGGAGGTGCCCCATCCTACAATGAGCAGTTCTTC. Complete variable domain (other parts from reference TRBV7-2 and TRBJ2-1): GAGVSQSPSNKVTEKGKDVELRCDPISGHTALYWYRQSLGQGLEFLIYFQGNSAPDKSGLPSDRFSAERTGGSVSTLTIQRTQQEDSAVYLCASAGGAPSYNEQFFGPGTRLTVL.

This chain links TRBV6-1 with TRBJ2-4; D is perhaps TRBD1 (5 bases). V lost 6 bases and J lost 3, with 15 bases in between. Germline V gives CDR1 MNHNS, CDR2 SASEGT. The CDR3 is 15 amino acids. CDR3 bases: TGTGCCAGCAGCGGCAGGGAATTTGGCAAAAACATTCAGTACTTC. Amino acid sequence: CASSGREFGKNIQYF.

The genes are TRBV18 and TRBJ2-7; the D gene is possibly TRBD1 (6 bases). Germline V gene sequence: CDR1 KGHSH, CDR2 LQKENI. The CDR3 sequence is 14 residues long. V was clipped by 6 bases and J by 1 base, with 13 bases between them. In DNA form, the CDR3 reads TGTGCCAGCTCGGCGTTGGACAGTTCCTACGAGCAGTACTTC. The encoded protein is CASSALDSSYEQYF.

The chain has TRBV5-1 and TRBJ2-5; 10 positions match TRBD2. The CDR3 sequence is 16 residues long. V lost 5 bases to trimming and J lost 4 bases; unmatched junction nucleotides: 11. Germline lookup yields CDR1 SGHRS and CDR2 YFSETQ. The CDR3 region has the DNA TGCGCCAGCAGGGGATTTCCGGGACTAGCGCCAGAGACCCAGTACTTC. It translates to CASRGFPGLAPETQYF.

The chain joins TRBV19 to TRBJ1-1; D gene ambiguous. This CDR3 comprises 14 residues. Germline V gene sequence: CDR1 LNHDA, CDR2 SQIVND (reference sequence). The ends were cut back, 6 bases at V and 7 bases at J, with 18 bases in the middle. The CDR3 spells CASRTDGPPSEAFF. The CDR3 DNA follows: TGTGCCAGTAGGACCGACGGACCTCCTAGTGAAGCTTTCTTT.

The chain couples TRBV6-1 to TRBJ2-5; perhaps TRBD2 as D (6 bases). Trimming shortened V by 3 bases and J by 9 bases, and 11 bases separated the two germline ends. This CDR3 spans 12 amino acids. In germline, CDR1 is MNHNS, CDR2 SASEGT. The CDR3 reads CASSDGGRAQYF. CDR3 in DNA: TGTGCCAGCAGTGACGGGGGTAGGGCCCAGTACTTC.

This clone has just one count. The sample contains more than one DNA sequence encoding this CDR3. The rearrangement links TRBV11-2 to TRBJ2-5, with D possibly being TRBD1 or TRBD2 (5 bases each). V was trimmed by 5 bases and J by 1 base, leaving 8 bases between them. The CDR3 runs 13 residues. Germline CDR1 SGHAT, CDR2 FQNNGV. The CDR3 here is CASSPGTQETQYF. For the CDR3, the DNA is TGTGCCAGCAGCCCTGGGACCCAAGAGACCCAGTACTTC. Full variable domain (rest looked up from reference TRBV11-2 and TRBJ2-5): EAGVAQSPRYKIIEKRQSVAFWCNPISGHATLYWYQQILGQGPKLLIQFQNNGVVDDSQLPKDRFSAERLKGVDSTLKIQPAKLEDSAVYLCASSPGTQETQYFGPGTRLLVL.

This sequence joins TRBV19 and TRBJ2-2, with TRBD2 identical over 10 bases. The CDR3 spans 17 residues. With V trimmed by 3 bases and J by 7 bases, 11 bases remained unmatched. CDR1 is LNHDA, CDR2 SQIVND, per germline (reference sequence). The CDR3 DNA follows: TGTGCCAGTAGTATGAGGCGGCTAGCGGGAGAGATCGGGGAGCTGTTTTTT. Translated, it gives CASSMRRLAGEIGELFF.

The V and J genes are TRBV27 and TRBJ2-7, with TRBD1 as a possible D gene (7 bases). V shed 5 bases and J shed 7 bases, with 24 bases lying between them. The CDR3 contains 16 residues. Germline loops: CDR1 MNHEY, CDR2 SMNVEV (reference sequence). The CDR3 loop is CASSPQGGGPWREQYF. The DNA of the CDR3 is TGTGCCAGCAGTCCCCAGGGGGGCGGGCCCTGGAGGGAGCAGTACTTC.

This chain connects TRBV14 to TRBJ2-3; D may correspond to TRBD1 or TRBD2 (5 bases each). The germline CDR1 and CDR2 sequences are SGHDN and FVKESK. The CDR3 runs 15 residues. The ends were cut back, 4 bases at V and 4 bases at J, with 15 bases in the middle. As DNA, the CDR3 is TGTGCCAGCAGCCCCCCCGGGGCGACATCAGATACGCAGTATTTT. It translates to CASSPPGATSDTQYF.

The J gene is TRBJ2-2, the V gene TRBV5-1; 9 nucleotides agree with TRBD2. V gave up 2 bases and J gave up 3 bases; unmatched junction bases: 2. Germline V gene sequence: CDR1 SGHRS, CDR2 YFSETQ. CDR3 length: 15 amino acids. The CDR3 sequence: CASSFSGSYTGELFF. In DNA, the CDR3 is TGCGCCAGCAGCTTTAGCGGGAGTTACACCGGGGAGCTGTTTTTT.

On this clone itself: Other DNA sequences in the same sample also yield this CDR3. The rearrangement uses TRBV9 and TRBJ2-5; D might be TRBD1 (6 bases). This CDR3 has 14 residues. The germline V gene encodes CDR1 SGDLS and CDR2 YYNGEE. The V end was cut by 0 bases, the J end by 5 bases, with 11 bases between. CDR3: CASSVDGGRETQYF. The DNA of the CDR3 is TGTGCCAGCAGCGTAGATGGGGGCCGGGAGACCCAGTACTTC.

The J gene is TRBJ2-1, the V gene TRBV5-1; the match to TRBD1 covers 8 bases. Germline trimming cut 2 bases from V and 4 bases from J; bases unmatched to any gene: 2. Looked up from germline, CDR1 is SGHRS and CDR2 is YFSETQ. CDR3 length equals 14 residues. The DNA of the CDR3 is TGCGCCAGCAGCTTCGGACAGGGTTACAATGAGCAGTTCTTC. Translating gives CASSFGQGYNEQFF.

This rearrangement joins TRBV4-2 to TRBJ2-5, with D unresolved. Trimming removed 1 base from V and 4 bases from J, with 16 bases in between. Germline-derived CDR1 and CDR2 are LGHNA and YNFKEQ. This CDR3 is 16 amino acids long. CDR3 nucleotides: TGTGCCAGCAGCCAAGTATATCCGGCAGGCGGAGAGACCCAGTACTTC. The encoded protein is CASSQVYPAGGETQYF.

J is TRBJ1-5 and V is TRBV29-1; tentatively, D is TRBD1 (5 bases). The germline CDR1 and CDR2 sequences are SQVTM and ANQGSEA. CDR3 size: 12 residues. V was clipped by 3 bases and J by 5 bases, with 8 bases between them. The CDR3 DNA follows: TGCAGCGTTGACGGGGGGGATCAGCCCCAGCATTTT. This gives the protein CSVDGGDQPQHF. The full variable domain, completed using reference TRBV29-1 and TRBJ1-5, is SAVISQKPSRDICQRGTSLTIQCQVDSQVTMMFWYRQQPGQSLTLIATANQGSEATYESGFVIDKFPISRPNLTFSTLTVSNMSPEDSSIYLCSVDGGDQPQHFGDGTRLSIL.

The gene calls are TRBV5-8 and TRBJ1-2; TRBD1 aligns across 9 bases. This CDR3 contains 15 residues. The V gene's germline CDR1 is SGHTS and CDR2 YDEGEE. V lost 1 base and J lost 2; bases outside the gene matches: 3. CDR3 sequence (DNA): TGTGCCAGCAGCTTGCCAGGGACAGGGAACTATGGCTACACCTTC. This gives the protein CASSLPGTGNYGYTF.

The chain links TRBV10-3 to TRBJ2-5, with a possible D match to TRBD1 (5 bases). The DNA end is more similar to TRBJ2-7, so the J call may be wrong. The CDR3 consists of 13 residues. CDR1 is ENHRY, CDR2 SYGVKD, per germline. The CDR3 spells CAISEQGMDEQYF. CDR3 bases: TGTGCCATCAGTGAGCAGGGTATGGACGAGCAGTACTTC.

This clone was seen a few times. Other nucleotide sequences from this sample produce the same CDR3. The J gene is TRBJ1-5, the V gene TRBV19; 7 positions match TRBD1. The germline V gene has CDR1 LNHDA and CDR2 SQIVND (reference sequence). The length of the CDR3 is 15 residues. Losses at the gene ends were 3 bases for V and 0 bases for J; bases not matched to a gene: 2. The CDR3 sequence is CASSIGTDSNQPQHF. CDR3 coding DNA: TGTGCCAGTAGTATTGGGACAGATAGCAATCAGCCCCAGCATTTT.

Notes on this clone: Other nucleotide sequences from this sample produce the same CDR3. The chain has TRBV18 and TRBJ2-5; no clear D gene. Trimming cost V 3 bases and J 5 bases, with 13 bases left between them. Germline V CDR1 and CDR2: KGHSH, LQKENI. The CDR3 has 14 amino acids. DNA for the CDR3: TGTGCCAGCTCACCCGGTCTCGGTGGGGAGACCCAGTACTTC. This gives the protein CASSPGLGGETQYF.

The chain is built from TRBV30 and TRBJ1-1, with 9 bases fitting TRBD1. The CDR3 runs to 13 residues. Germline trimming cut 5 bases from V and 0 bases from J; bases unmatched to any gene: 1. Germline loops: CDR1 GTSNPN, CDR2 SVGIG (reference sequence). CDR3 protein: CAWDRGMNTEAFF. CDR3 sequence (DNA): TGTGCCTGGGACAGGGGGATGAACACTGAAGCTTTCTTT.

V gene TRBV18 combines with J gene TRBJ1-3; 8 nucleotides line up with TRBD1. The ends lost 3 bases at V and 4 bases at J; junction bases unmatched: 2. Germline V lookup: CDR1 KGHSH, CDR2 LQKENI. This CDR3 comprises 14 residues. CDR3 protein: CASSPGDRGNTIYF. The DNA of the CDR3 is TGTGCCAGCTCACCTGGGGACAGGGGAAACACCATATATTTT.

Note on this clone: A read error is possible here, since a much larger clone lies one base away. The chain recombines TRBV7-6 with TRBJ1-4; D is ambiguous. V was cut by 1 base and J by 7 bases, with 4 bases left in between. The germline V gene has CDR1 SGHVS and CDR2 FNYEAQ. This CDR3 has 12 amino acids. In DNA form, the CDR3 reads TGTGCCAGCAGCTTAGTTGGTGAAAAACTGTTTTTT. This codes for CASSLVGEKLFF.

The genes are TRBV11-3 and TRBJ1-6, with D unresolved. Per the germline V gene, CDR1 is SGHNT and CDR2 is YENEEA. This CDR3 has 11 residues. The ends were cut back, 3 bases at V and 10 bases at J, with 4 bases in the middle. DNA for the CDR3: TGTGCCAGCAGCTTTTTCTCACCCCTCCACTTT. It encodes CASSFFSPLHF.

About this clone: The sample has other DNA sequences that encode this CDR3 too. The rearrangement links TRBV5-1 to TRBJ1-2; D is possibly TRBD1 (6 bases). V gave up 0 bases and J gave up 0 bases, with 9 bases separating them. Germline V gene data show CDR1 as SGHRS and CDR2 as YFSETQ. The length of the CDR3 is 15 residues. CDR3 DNA sequence: TGCGCCAGCAGCTTGGAAGGGGGTGCTAACTATGGCTACACCTTC. Amino acid sequence: CASSLEGGANYGYTF.

The chain joins TRBV19 to TRBJ2-1, with 12 bases fitting TRBD2. This CDR3 has 15 residues. V lost 3 bases, J lost 6 bases, and 3 bases stayed unmatched. Germline assignment: CDR1 LNHDA and CDR2 SQIVND (reference sequence). The CDR3 loop is CASSMRTSGTNEQFF. DNA for the CDR3: TGTGCCAGTAGTATGAGGACTAGCGGGACCAATGAGCAGTTCTTC.